The 16 T cell receptor beta chains given below trace back to one sample, sequenced in a study of blood T cell repertoires in COVID-19. Sequenced by immunoSEQ multiplex PCR; TCRdb stores in-frame clones only, minus some. The sample holds approximately 130,000 clones, 85% to 90% seen once. The specimen was peripheral blood. These receptors were taken from a man aged 50 or older with acute or convalescent COVID-19.

With respect to this clone: The junction does not match germline at one end; this may be a read error. This chain joins TRBV27 and TRBJ2-1; a weak D match, TRBD1 (5 bases). The CDR3 loop spans 15 amino acids. Germline values: CDR1 MNHEY, CDR2 SMNVEV (reference sequence). CDR3 in amino acids: CASSSSPRTTNGQFF. The CDR3 nucleotides read TGTGCCAGCAGTTCCTCTCCCCGGACAACGAATGGGCAGTTCTTC.

The chain recombines TRBV10-1 with TRBJ2-7, with TRBD2 matching 10 bases. V dropped 9 bases and J dropped 7; count of bases not matched to a gene: 9. Germline V lookup: CDR1 WNHNN, CDR2 SYGVQD (reference sequence). The CDR3 sequence is 13 residues long. In DNA form, the CDR3 reads TGCGCCAGACGTCTAGCGGGAGTGGGGGAGCAGTACTTC. It translates to CARRLAGVGEQYF.

The chain joins TRBV9 to TRBJ2-1; perhaps TRBD2 as D (6 bases). Germline V gene lookup returns CDR1 SGDLS and CDR2 YYNGEE. The CDR3 loop spans 14 amino acids. The V end was cut by 2 bases, the J end by 4 bases, with 10 bases between. CDR3 nucleotides: TGTGCCAGCAGCGTTCCGGGACTTTACAATGAGCAGTTCTTC. Protein: CASSVPGLYNEQFF. Based on the CDR3 plus reference TRBV9 and TRBJ2-1, the full variable domain is DSGVTQTPKHLITATGQRVTLRCSPRSGDLSVYWYQQSLDQGLQFLIQYYNGEERAKGNILERFSAQQFPDLHSELNLSSLELGDSALYFCASSVPGLYNEQFFGPGTRLTVL.

This clone has only one observation. The genes are TRBV5-1 and TRBJ2-6, with 10 bases matching TRBD1. This CDR3 is built from 18 residues. J was trimmed by 0 bases and V by 0 bases; bases with no gene match: 3. Germline CDR1 reads SGHRS; CDR2 reads YFSETQ. The CDR3 DNA sequence: TGCGCCAGCAGCTTGGAGGGGGACAGGGGCTCTGGGGCCAACGTCCTGACTTTC. It specifies CASSLEGDRGSGANVLTF.

The gene calls are TRBV19 and TRBJ1-4; 12 positions match TRBD1. The germline gives CDR1 LNHDA, CDR2 SQIVND (reference sequence). V trimming: 4 bases; J trimming: 2 bases; junction bases outside the gene matches: 2. There are 16 residues in the CDR3. CDR3 bases: TGTGCCAGTAGTAGGGACAGGGGGCCTACTAATGAAAAACTGTTTTTT. It specifies CASSRDRGPTNEKLFF.

The chain carries TRBV27 and TRBJ2-1; the D is unclear. CDR1 MNHEY and CDR2 SMNVEV come from the germline V gene (reference sequence). This CDR3 is 12 amino acids long. V gave up 1 base and J gave up 9 bases, with 7 bases separating them. The CDR3 nucleotides read TGTGCCAGCAGTTTATTCTCGGGTGAGCAGTTCTTC. It is translated as CASSLFSGEQFF.

The genes are TRBV9 and TRBJ2-1; 12 bases align to TRBD2. With V trimmed by 4 bases and J by 3 bases, 8 bases remained unmatched. CDR3 length: 17 amino acids. Looked up from germline, CDR1 is SGDLS and CDR2 is YYNGEE. For the CDR3, the DNA is TGTGCCAGCAGCTCCTGGACTAGCGGGGCACACTACAATGAGCAGTTCTTC. This encodes CASSSWTSGAHYNEQFF.

This chain uses TRBV9 with TRBJ2-5; 8 bases fit TRBD1. After removal of 3 bases from V and 5 bases from J, the junction contained 6 bases not matched to a gene. This CDR3 has 14 residues. Germline CDR1 reads SGDLS; CDR2 reads YYNGEE. Here the CDR3 DNA reads TGTGCCAGCAGCGGGGGACAGGTTGGGGAGACCCAGTACTTC. It encodes CASSGGQVGETQYF.

The CDR3 loop reads CASSENINTEAFF. CDR3 nucleotide sequence: TGTGCCAGCAGTGAAAACATAAACACTGAAGCTTTCTTT. The rearrangement joins TRBV2 to TRBJ1-1; D unresolved. Trimming took 2 bases from V and 2 from J, leaving 6 bases between them. Germline V gene lookup returns CDR1 SNHLY and CDR2 FYNNEI. CDR3 size: 13 residues. Combining the CDR3 with reference TRBV2 and TRBJ1-1 gives the whole variable domain EPEVTQTPSHQVTQMGQEVILRCVPISNHLYFYWYRQILGQKVEFLVSFYNNEISEKSEIFDDQFSVERPDGSNFTLKIRSTKLEDSAMYFCASSENINTEAFFGQGTRLTVV.

This clone is a singleton in its sample. The CDR3 DNA sequence: TGTGCCAGCAGCGCTAGCGGGCTAGCGGCATATGGCGTTGATACGCAGTATTTT. It codes for CASSASGLAAYGVDTQYF. The chain links TRBV7-2 to TRBJ2-3, with 8 bases aligning to TRBD2. CDR1 is SGHTA and CDR2 is FQGNSA in the germline V gene. The V gene end was trimmed by 5 bases and the J gene end by 6 bases; junction bases not matched to a gene: 19. This CDR3 contains 18 residues.

The sample holds a few counts of this clone. The genes are TRBV5-1 and TRBJ2-6, with a weak D call TRBD1 (6 bases). V lost 2 bases and J lost 1, with 7 bases in between. The germline V gene has CDR1 SGHRS and CDR2 YFSETQ. The CDR3 extends over 15 amino acids. The CDR3: CASSFQGSGANVLTF. CDR3 sequence (DNA): TGCGCCAGCAGCTTCCAGGGGTCTGGGGCCAACGTCCTGACTTTC.

The rearrangement uses TRBV6-6 and TRBJ2-7; D unclear. CDR3 length: 18 residues. V was trimmed by 5 bases and J by 7 bases, leaving 30 bases between them. Germline CDR1 reads MNHNY; CDR2 reads SVGAGI (reference sequence). The CDR3 spells CASSPMPEISIGFPEQYF. CDR3 in DNA: TGTGCCAGCAGTCCCATGCCCGAGATTTCTATCGGTTTTCCAGAGCAGTACTTC.

The chain recombines TRBV6-5 with TRBJ1-5, with 10 bases identical to TRBD1. Trimming took 5 bases from V and 6 from J; bases not matched to a gene: 7. This CDR3 spans 15 amino acids. Germline values: CDR1 MNHEY, CDR2 SVGAGI. The CDR3 loop is CASSPGTGVGQPQHF. The DNA for the CDR3 is TGTGCCAGCAGTCCCGGGACAGGGGTGGGTCAGCCCCAGCATTTT.

V usage is TRBV25-1 and J usage is TRBJ2-3, with 9 positions matching TRBD1. V trimming: 3 bases; J trimming: 6 bases; junction bases outside the gene matches: 7. The CDR3 totals 15 residues. CDR1 and CDR2 (germline): MGHDK, SYGVNS. This CDR3 reads CASSDNRGRGDTQYF. As DNA, the CDR3 is TGTGCCAGCAGTGACAACAGGGGGCGCGGCGATACGCAGTATTTT. Supplemented by reference TRBV25-1 and TRBJ2-3, the full variable domain reads EADIYQTPRYLVIGTGKKITLECSQTMGHDKMYWYQQDPGMELHLIHYSYGVNSTEKGDLSSESTVSRIRTEHFPLTLESARPSHTSQYLCASSDNRGRGDTQYFGPGTRLTVL.

The J gene is TRBJ2-1, the V gene TRBV7-9, with 7 positions matching TRBD1. This CDR3 comprises 16 residues. The germline V gene has CDR1 SEHNR and CDR2 FQNEAQ (reference sequence). V was pared by 1 base and J by 6 bases, with 9 bases of the junction left unmatched. CDR3 protein: CASSLEVRSGGNEQFF. For the CDR3, the DNA is TGTGCCAGCAGCTTAGAAGTACGGTCAGGGGGCAATGAGCAGTTCTTC.

A note on this clone: Other DNA sequences in the same sample also yield this CDR3. The CDR3 loop reads CASSHTDTQYF. DNA for the CDR3: TGTGCCAGCAGTCACACAGATACGCAGTATTTT. The gene calls are TRBV6-5 and TRBJ2-3, with unresolved D. The ends were cut back, 5 bases at V and 2 bases at J, with 2 bases in the middle. The CDR3 extends over 11 amino acids. In germline, CDR1 is MNHEY, CDR2 SVGAGI.